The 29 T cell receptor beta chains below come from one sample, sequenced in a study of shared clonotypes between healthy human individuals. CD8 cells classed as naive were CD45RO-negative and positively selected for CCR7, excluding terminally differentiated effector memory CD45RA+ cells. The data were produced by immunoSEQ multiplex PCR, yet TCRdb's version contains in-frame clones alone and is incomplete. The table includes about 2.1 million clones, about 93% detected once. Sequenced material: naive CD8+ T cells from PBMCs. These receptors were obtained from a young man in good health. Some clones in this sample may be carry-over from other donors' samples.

The CDR3 region is CASSARGGELFF. CDR3 bases: TGTGCCAGCAGCGCCCGCGGGGGGGAGCTGTTTTTT. The chain employs TRBV11-3 and TRBJ2-2; D may be TRBD2 (5 bases). The V end lost 5 bases, the J end lost 8 bases, and 9 bases lay between the germline ends. The germline V gene has CDR1 SGHNT and CDR2 YENEEA. This CDR3 spans 12 amino acids.

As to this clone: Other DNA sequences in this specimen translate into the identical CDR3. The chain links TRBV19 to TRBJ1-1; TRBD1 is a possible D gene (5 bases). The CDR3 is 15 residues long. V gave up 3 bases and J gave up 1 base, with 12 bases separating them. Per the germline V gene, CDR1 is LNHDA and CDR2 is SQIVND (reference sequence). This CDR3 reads CASSIDEGRNTEAFF. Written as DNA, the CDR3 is TGTGCCAGTAGTATTGATGAGGGGCGGAACACTGAAGCTTTCTTT.

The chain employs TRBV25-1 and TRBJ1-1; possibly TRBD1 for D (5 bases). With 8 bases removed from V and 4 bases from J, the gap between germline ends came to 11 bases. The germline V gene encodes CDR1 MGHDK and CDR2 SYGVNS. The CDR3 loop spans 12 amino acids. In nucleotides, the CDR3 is TGTGCCAGCCTACGGGACGGCACTGAAGCTTTCTTT. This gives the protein CASLRDGTEAFF.

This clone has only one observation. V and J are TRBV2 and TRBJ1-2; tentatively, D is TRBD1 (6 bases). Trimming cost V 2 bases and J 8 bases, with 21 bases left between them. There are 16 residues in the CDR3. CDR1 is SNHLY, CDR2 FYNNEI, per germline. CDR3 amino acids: CASSEQGPGLVGGYTF. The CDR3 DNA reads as TGTGCCAGCAGTGAACAGGGGCCCGGTCTTGTAGGAGGCTACACCTTC.

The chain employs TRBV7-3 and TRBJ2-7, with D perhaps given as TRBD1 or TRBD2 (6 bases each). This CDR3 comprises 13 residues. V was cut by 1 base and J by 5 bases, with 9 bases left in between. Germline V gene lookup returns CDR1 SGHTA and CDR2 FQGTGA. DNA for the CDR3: TGTGCCAGCAGCTTAAGGAGGGGGGACGAGCAGTACTTC. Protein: CASSLRRGDEQYF.

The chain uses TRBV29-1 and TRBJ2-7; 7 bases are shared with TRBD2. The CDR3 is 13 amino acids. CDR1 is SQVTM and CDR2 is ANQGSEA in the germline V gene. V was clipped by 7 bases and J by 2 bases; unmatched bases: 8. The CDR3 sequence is CSAMGGGPYEQYF. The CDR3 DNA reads TGCAGCGCAATGGGGGGAGGGCCCTACGAGCAGTACTTC.

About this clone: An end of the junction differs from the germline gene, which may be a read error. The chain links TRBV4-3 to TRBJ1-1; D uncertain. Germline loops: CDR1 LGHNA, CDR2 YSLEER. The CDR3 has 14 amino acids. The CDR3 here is CASSQGTSTTQAFF. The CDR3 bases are TGCGCCAGCAGCCAAGGCACAAGCACCACTCAAGCTTTCTTT.

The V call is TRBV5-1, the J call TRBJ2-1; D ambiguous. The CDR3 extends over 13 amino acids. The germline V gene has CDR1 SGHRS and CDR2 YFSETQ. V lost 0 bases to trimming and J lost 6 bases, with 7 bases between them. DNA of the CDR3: TGCGCCAGCAGCTTGGCCCCGTTCAATGAGCAGTTCTTC. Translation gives CASSLAPFNEQFF.

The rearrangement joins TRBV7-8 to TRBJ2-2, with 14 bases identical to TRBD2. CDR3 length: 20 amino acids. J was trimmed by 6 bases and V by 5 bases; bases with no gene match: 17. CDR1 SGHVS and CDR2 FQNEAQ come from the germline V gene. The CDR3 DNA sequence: TGTGCCAGCAGCCTCCCCTCACAGACTAGCGGGAGGGGTGGCTCCGGGGAGCTGTTTTTT. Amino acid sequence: CASSLPSQTSGRGGSGELFF.

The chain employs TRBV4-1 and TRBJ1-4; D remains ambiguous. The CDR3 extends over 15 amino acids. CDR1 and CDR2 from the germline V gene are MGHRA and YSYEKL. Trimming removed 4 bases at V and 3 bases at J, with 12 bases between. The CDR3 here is CASSPSGVANEKLFF. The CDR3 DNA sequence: TGCGCCAGCAGCCCCTCCGGCGTCGCTAATGAAAAACTGTTTTTT.

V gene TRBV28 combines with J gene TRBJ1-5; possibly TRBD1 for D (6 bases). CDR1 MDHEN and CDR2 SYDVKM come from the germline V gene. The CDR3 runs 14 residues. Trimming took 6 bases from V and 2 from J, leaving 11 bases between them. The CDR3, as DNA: TGTGCCAGCAGCTACCACAGGGGCAATCAGCCCCAGCATTTT. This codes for CASSYHRGNQPQHF.

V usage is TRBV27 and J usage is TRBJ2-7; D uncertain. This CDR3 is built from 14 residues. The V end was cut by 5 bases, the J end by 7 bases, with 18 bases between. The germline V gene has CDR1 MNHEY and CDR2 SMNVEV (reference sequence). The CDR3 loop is CASSPSHQSREQYF. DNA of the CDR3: TGTGCCAGCAGTCCATCCCACCAGTCCCGGGAGCAGTACTTC.

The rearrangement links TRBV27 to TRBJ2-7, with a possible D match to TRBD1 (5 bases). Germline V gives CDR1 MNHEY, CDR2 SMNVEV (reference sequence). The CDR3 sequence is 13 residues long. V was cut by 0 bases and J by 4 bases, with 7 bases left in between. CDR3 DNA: TGTGCCAGCAGTTTATCGAAGGGGTACGAGCAGTACTTC. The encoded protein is CASSLSKGYEQYF.

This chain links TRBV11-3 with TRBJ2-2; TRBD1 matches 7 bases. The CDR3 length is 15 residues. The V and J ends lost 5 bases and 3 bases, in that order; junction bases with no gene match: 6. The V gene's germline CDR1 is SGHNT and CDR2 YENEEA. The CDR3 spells CASSRDSKYTGELFF. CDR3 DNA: TGTGCCAGCAGCCGGGACAGCAAGTACACCGGGGAGCTGTTTTTT.

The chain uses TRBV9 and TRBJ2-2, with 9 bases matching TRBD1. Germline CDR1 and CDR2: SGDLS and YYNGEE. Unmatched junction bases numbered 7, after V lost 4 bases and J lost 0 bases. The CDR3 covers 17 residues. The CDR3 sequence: CASSFNRDRANTGELFF. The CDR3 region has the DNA TGTGCCAGCAGCTTCAACCGGGACAGGGCGAACACCGGGGAGCTGTTTTTT.

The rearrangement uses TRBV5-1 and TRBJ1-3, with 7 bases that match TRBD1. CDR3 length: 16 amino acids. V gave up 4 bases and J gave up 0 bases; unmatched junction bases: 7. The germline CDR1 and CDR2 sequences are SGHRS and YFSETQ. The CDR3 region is CASSLDRPSSGNTIYF. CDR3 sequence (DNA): TGCGCCAGCAGCCTGGACAGGCCCAGCTCTGGAAACACCATATATTTT.

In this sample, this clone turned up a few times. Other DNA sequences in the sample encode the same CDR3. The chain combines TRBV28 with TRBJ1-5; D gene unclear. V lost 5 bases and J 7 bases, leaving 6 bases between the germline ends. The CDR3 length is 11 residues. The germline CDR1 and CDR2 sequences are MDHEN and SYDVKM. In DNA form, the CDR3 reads TGTGCCAGCAGTGTAGGCCAGCCCCAGCATTTT. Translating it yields CASSVGQPQHF.

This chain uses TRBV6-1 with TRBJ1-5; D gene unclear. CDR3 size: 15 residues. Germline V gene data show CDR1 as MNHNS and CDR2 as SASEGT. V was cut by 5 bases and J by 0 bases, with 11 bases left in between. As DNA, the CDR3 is TGTGCCAGCAGTCTTCTTCGCTATAGCAATCAGCCCCAGCATTTT. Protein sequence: CASSLLRYSNQPQHF.

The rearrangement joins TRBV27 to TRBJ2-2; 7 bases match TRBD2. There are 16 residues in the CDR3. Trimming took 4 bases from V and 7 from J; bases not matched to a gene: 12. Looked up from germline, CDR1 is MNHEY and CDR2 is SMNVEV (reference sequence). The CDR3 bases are TGTGCCAGCAGTTACCTCGGGGCGGGAGAAATCGGGGAGCTGTTTTTT. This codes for CASSYLGAGEIGELFF.

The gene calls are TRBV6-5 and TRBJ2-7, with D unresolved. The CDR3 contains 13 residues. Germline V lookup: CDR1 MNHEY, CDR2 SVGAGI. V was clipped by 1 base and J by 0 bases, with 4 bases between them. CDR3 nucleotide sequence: TGTGCCAGCAGTTACTTCCACTCCTACGAGCAGTACTTC. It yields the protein CASSYFHSYEQYF.

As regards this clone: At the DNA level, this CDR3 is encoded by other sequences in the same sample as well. This CDR3 reads CASSIGAGGLYEQYF. As DNA, the CDR3 is TGTGCCAGTAGTATAGGCGCAGGGGGCCTTTACGAGCAGTACTTC. The J gene is TRBJ2-7, the V gene TRBV19; TRBD1 matches 8 bases. V shed 1 base and J 4 bases; nucleotides not matched to a gene: 6. Per the germline V gene, CDR1 is LNHDA and CDR2 is SQIVND (reference sequence). This CDR3 region has 15 residues. Together with reference TRBV19 and TRBJ2-7, the CDR3 gives the full variable domain: DGGITQSPKYLFRKEGQNVTLSCEQNLNHDAMYWYRQDPGQGLRLIYYSQIVNDFQKGDIAEGYSVSREKKESFPLTVTSAQKNPTAFYLCASSIGAGGLYEQYFGPGTRLTVT.

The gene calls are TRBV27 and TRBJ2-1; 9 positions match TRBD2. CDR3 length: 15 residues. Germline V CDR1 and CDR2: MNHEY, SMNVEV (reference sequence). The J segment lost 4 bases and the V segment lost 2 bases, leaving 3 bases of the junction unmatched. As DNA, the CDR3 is TGTGCCAGCAGTTTAGGGGCGGGAGGGTACAATGAGCAGTTCTTC. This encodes CASSLGAGGYNEQFF.

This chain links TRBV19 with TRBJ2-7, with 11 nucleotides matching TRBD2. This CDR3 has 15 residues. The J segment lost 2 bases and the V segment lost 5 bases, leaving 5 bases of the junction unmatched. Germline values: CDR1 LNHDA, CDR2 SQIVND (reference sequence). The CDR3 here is CASSLGTSGAYEQYF. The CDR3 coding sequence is TGTGCCAGTAGTCTCGGGACTAGCGGAGCCTACGAGCAGTACTTC.

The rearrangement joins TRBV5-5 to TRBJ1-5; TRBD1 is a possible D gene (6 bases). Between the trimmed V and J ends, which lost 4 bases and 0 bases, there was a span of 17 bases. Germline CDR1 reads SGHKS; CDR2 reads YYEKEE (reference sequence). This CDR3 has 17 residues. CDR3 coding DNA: TGTGCCAGCAGCCGGGACAACAGACTTTATAGCAATCAGCCCCAGCATTTT. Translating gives CASSRDNRLYSNQPQHF.

This CDR3 is CASSLPTGELFF. DNA for the CDR3: TGCGCCAGCAGTCTCCCCACCGGGGAGCTGTTTTTT. The chain uses TRBV4-1 and TRBJ2-2; D gene unclear. The CDR3 covers 12 residues. In germline, CDR1 is MGHRA, CDR2 YSYEKL. The V end was cut by 6 bases, the J end by 4 bases, with 6 bases between.

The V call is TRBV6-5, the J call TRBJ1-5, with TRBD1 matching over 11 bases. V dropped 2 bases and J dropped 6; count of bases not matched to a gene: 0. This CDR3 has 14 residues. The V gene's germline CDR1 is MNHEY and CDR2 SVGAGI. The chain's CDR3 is CASSYGTGGQPQHF. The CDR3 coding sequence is TGTGCCAGCAGTTACGGGACAGGGGGTCAGCCCCAGCATTTT.

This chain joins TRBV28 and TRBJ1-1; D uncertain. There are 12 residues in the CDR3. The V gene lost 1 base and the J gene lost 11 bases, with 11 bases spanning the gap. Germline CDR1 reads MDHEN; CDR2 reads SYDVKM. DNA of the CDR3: TGTGCCAGCAGTTTATCTCTCACGAGGGCTTTCTTT. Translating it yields CASSLSLTRAFF.

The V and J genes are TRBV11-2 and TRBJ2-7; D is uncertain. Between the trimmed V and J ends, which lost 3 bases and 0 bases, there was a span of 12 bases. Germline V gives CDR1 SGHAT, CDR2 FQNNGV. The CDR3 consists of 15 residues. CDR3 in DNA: TGTGCCAGCAGCTTTGAGCGATTCCTCTCCTACGAGCAGTACTTC. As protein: CASSFERFLSYEQYF.

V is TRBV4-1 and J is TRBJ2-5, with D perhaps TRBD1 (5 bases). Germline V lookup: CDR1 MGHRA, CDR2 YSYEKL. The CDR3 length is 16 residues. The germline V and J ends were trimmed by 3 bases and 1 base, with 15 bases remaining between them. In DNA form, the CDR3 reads TGCGCCAGCAGCCACACAATGACCAGGGCCCAAGAGACCCAGTACTTC. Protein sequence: CASSHTMTRAQETQYF.